The 13 T cell receptor beta chains below come from one sample, sequenced in a study of regulatory T cells in long-lasting Graves disease. To make TCR beta libraries, researchers used iRepertoire HTBI primers and Arm-PCR of CDR3 regions. TCRdb processed the multiplex PCR reads anew with MiXCR; each CDR3 protein has one entry. The table lists about 460,000 distinct CDR3 sequences, roughly 22% of them singletons, with around 13% in the top ten. Time point: persistent/refractory GD, antithyroid drugs over 5 years with positive TRAb. Isolated PBMC RNA provided the starting material for the TCR library. Here the sequenced sample was peripheral blood mononuclear cells (PBMCs), taken when the disease was refractory, from a patient treated with antithyroid drugs. The receptors derive from a female donor with Graves disease.

Details on this clonotype: This sequence may be a read error, since a much larger clone differs from it by one base. The V gene is TRBV7-2, the J gene TRBJ1-5; no reliable D call. CDR1 is SGHTA, CDR2 FQGNSA, per germline. The CDR3 totals 14 residues. Trimming stripped 6 bases from V and 6 bases from J, with 15 bases between. The CDR3 reads CASSENIGSQPQHF. CDR3 sequence (DNA): TGTGCCAGCAGTGAGAATATTGGCAGTCAGCCCCAGCATTTT.

This clonotype was detected ten times or more. The V call is TRBV19, the J call TRBJ1-6; 9 bases are a match to TRBD1. The germline V gene has CDR1 LNHDA and CDR2 SQIVND (reference sequence). J was trimmed by 7 bases and V by 7 bases; bases with no gene match: 5. The CDR3 runs 14 residues. The CDR3 nucleotides are TGTGCCAGTACCTGGACAGGGGACAATTCACCCCTCCACTTT. Encoded protein: CASTWTGDNSPLHF.

This chain joins TRBV28 and TRBJ2-1; possible D gene TRBD2, 5 bases. V shed 2 bases and J shed 0 bases, with 11 bases lying between them. CDR1 and CDR2 (germline): MDHEN, SYDVKM. This CDR3 is built from 16 residues. The CDR3 region is CASSLKERSSYNEQFF. As DNA, the CDR3 is TGTGCCAGCAGTTTAAAAGAGCGGAGCTCCTACAATGAGCAGTTCTTC.

This clonotype was seen repeatedly, ten times or more. This chain links TRBV28 with TRBJ1-1; tentative D call: TRBD1 (6 bases). Germline values: CDR1 MDHEN, CDR2 SYDVKM. The CDR3 contains 12 residues. The germline V and J ends were trimmed by 6 bases and 8 bases, with 13 bases remaining between them. CDR3: CASSQTGTEAFF. CDR3 sequence (DNA): TGTGCCAGCAGCCAGACAGGAACCGAAGCTTTCTTT.

The chain couples TRBV30 to TRBJ1-1; D is unclear. The V end lost 8 bases, the J end lost 6 bases, and 10 bases lay between the germline ends. Germline-derived CDR1 and CDR2 are GTSNPN and SVGIG (reference sequence). The CDR3 consists of 10 residues. Here the CDR3 reads CAGLTAEAFF. CDR3 nucleotides: TGTGCCGGGTTGACCGCTGAAGCTTTCTTT.

This clonotype was found many times. The rearrangement uses TRBV7-2 and TRBJ1-1; D is undetermined. Germline CDR1 SGHTA, CDR2 FQGNSA. Trimming took off 5 bases at V and 7 bases at J, with 11 bases between the two ends. CDR3 size: 12 residues. CDR3 nucleotides: TGTGCCAGCAGCCTTCGAGGACTTGAAGCTTTCTTT. Amino acid sequence: CASSLRGLEAFF.

This clonotype was recorded many times. CDR3 DNA: TGTGCCAGCAGGATCTTGCAGTCCAATCAGCCCCAGCATTTT. It is translated as CASRILQSNQPQHF. The chain uses TRBV28 and TRBJ1-5; no definite D call. This CDR3 is 14 amino acids long. From germline, CDR1 is MDHEN and CDR2 SYDVKM. Deletions cut 6 bases from V and 3 bases from J, with 12 bases between. The full variable domain, in which reference TRBV28 and TRBJ1-5 provide the parts outside the CDR3, is DVKVTQSSRYLVKRTGEKVFLECVQDMDHENMFWYRQDPGLGLRLIYFSYDVKMKEKGDIPEGYSVSREKKERFSLILESASTNQTSMYLCASRILQSNQPQHFGDGTRLSIL.

There are many counts of this clonotype. This sequence joins TRBV13 and TRBJ1-2; no reliable D call. The CDR3 sequence is 13 residues long. Germline CDR1 reads PRHDT; CDR2 reads FYEKMQ (reference sequence). The V end was cut by 0 bases, the J end by 4 bases, with 6 bases between. The CDR3 region is CASSLGPIYGYTF. The CDR3 DNA reads TGTGCCAGCAGCTTAGGACCGATCTATGGCTACACCTTC.

This clonotype was found many times. The chain uses TRBV19 and TRBJ2-7, with 8 bases matching TRBD1. This CDR3 is built from 15 residues. Trimming removed 6 bases from V and 2 bases from J; junction bases left unmatched: 9. Germline CDR1 LNHDA, CDR2 SQIVND (reference sequence). The CDR3 spells CASRVTGAPTYEQYF. In DNA form, the CDR3 reads TGTGCCAGTAGGGTGACAGGGGCTCCTACCTACGAGCAGTACTTC.

This clonotype was seen a few times. This chain links TRBV4-3 with TRBJ1-1; no reliable D call. This CDR3 has 14 residues. Germline V lookup: CDR1 LGHNA, CDR2 YSLEER. The ends were cut back, 4 bases at V and 8 bases at J, with 17 bases in the middle. The CDR3 reads CASSRDLVGIEAFF. The CDR3, as DNA: TGCGCCAGCAGCCGAGATCTAGTTGGGATCGAAGCTTTCTTT.

V gene TRBV11-2 combines with J gene TRBJ2-3; D unresolved. Germline V gene data show CDR1 as SGHAT and CDR2 as FQNNGV. This CDR3 region has 16 residues. The V end lost 1 base, the J end lost 2 bases, and 13 bases lay between the germline ends. CDR3 sequence reads: CASSLVGPWATDTQYF. CDR3 sequence (DNA): TGTGCCAGCAGCTTAGTCGGACCCTGGGCCACAGATACGCAGTATTTT. Full variable domain (remainder filled in from reference TRBV11-2 and TRBJ2-3): EAGVAQSPRYKIIEKRQSVAFWCNPISGHATLYWYQQILGQGPKLLIQFQNNGVVDDSQLPKDRFSAERLKGVDSTLKIQPAKLEDSAVYLCASSLVGPWATDTQYFGPGTRLTVL.

V and J are TRBV10-3 and TRBJ1-4; a weak D match, TRBD1 (5 bases). The CDR3 sequence is 13 residues long. Trimming took off 11 bases at V and 8 bases at J, with 18 bases between the two ends. The germline gives CDR1 ENHRY, CDR2 SYGVKD. CDR3 in DNA: TGTGCCCCCCCCCCGGGGGTGAGAGAAAAACTGTTTTTT. Translation gives CAPPPGVREKLFF.

This clonotype has at least ten counts. This rearrangement joins TRBV28 to TRBJ1-1; 7 bases are shared with TRBD1. Germline V gene lookup returns CDR1 MDHEN and CDR2 SYDVKM. V shed 6 bases, J shed 6 bases, and the junction held 10 bases outside the gene matches. This CDR3 has 14 amino acids. The CDR3 protein is CASREQGTLPEAFF. In DNA form, the CDR3 reads TGTGCCAGCAGAGAACAGGGGACCCTCCCTGAAGCTTTCTTT.